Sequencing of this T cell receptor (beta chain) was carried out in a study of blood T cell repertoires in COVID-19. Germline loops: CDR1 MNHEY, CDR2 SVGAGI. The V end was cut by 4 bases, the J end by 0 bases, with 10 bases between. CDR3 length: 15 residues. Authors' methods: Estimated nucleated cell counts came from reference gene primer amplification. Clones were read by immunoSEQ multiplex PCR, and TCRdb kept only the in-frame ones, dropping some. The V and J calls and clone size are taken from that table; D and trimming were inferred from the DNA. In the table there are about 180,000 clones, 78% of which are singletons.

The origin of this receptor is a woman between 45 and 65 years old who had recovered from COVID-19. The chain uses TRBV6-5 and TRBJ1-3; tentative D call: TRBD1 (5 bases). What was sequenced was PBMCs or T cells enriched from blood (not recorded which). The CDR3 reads CASSSIRGSGNTIYF. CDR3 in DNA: TGTGCCAGCAGTTCGATTAGGGGCTCTGGAAACACCATATATTTT.